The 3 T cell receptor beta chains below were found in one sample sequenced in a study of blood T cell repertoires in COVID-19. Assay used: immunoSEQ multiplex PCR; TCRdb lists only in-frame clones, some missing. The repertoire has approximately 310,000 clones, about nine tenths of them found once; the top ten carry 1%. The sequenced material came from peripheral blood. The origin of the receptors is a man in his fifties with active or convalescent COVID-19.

The CDR3 region has the DNA TGTGCCAGCAGTGGCCCCGGGCAGGGGAACTATGGCTACACCTTC. Translation gives CASSGPGQGNYGYTF. This chain connects TRBV27 to TRBJ1-2; TRBD1 might be the D (6 bases). The germline gives CDR1 MNHEY, CDR2 SMNVEV (reference sequence). The ends were cut back, 5 bases at V and 2 bases at J, with 15 bases in the middle. The CDR3 is 15 amino acids.

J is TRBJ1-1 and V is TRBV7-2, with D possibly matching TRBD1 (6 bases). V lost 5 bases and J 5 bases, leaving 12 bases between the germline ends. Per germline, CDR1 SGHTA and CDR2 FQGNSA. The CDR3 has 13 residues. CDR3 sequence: CASSLNRDTEAFF. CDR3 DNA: TGTGCCAGCAGCCTCAACAGGGATACTGAAGCTTTCTTT.

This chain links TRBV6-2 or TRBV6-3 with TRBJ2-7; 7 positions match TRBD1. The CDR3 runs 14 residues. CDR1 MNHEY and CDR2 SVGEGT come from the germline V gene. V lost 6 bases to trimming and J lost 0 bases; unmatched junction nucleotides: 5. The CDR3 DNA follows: TGTGCCAGCAGCCCAGGGGGTAACTCCTACGAGCAGTACTTC. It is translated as CASSPGGNSYEQYF.